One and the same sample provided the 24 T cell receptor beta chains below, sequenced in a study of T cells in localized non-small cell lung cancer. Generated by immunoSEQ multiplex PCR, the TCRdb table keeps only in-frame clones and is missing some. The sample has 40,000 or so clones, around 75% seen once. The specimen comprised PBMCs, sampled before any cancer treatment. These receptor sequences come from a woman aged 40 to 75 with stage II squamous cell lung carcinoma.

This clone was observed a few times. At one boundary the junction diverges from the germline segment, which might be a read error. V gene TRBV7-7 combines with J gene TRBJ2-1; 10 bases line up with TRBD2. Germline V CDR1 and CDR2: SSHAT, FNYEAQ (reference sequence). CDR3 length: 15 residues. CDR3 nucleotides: TGTGCTAGCAGCTTAGAACTAGCGGGATACAATGAGCAGTTCTTC. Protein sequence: CASSLELAGYNEQFF.

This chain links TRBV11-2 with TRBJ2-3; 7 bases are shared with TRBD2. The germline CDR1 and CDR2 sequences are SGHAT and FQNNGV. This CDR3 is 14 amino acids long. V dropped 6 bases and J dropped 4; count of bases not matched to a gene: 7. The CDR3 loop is CASRLTSSADTQYF. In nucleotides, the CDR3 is TGTGCCAGCAGGTTGACTAGCTCAGCAGATACGCAGTATTTT. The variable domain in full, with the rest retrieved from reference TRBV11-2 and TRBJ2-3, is EAGVAQSPRYKIIEKRQSVAFWCNPISGHATLYWYQQILGQGPKLLIQFQNNGVVDDSQLPKDRFSAERLKGVDSTLKIQPAKLEDSAVYLCASRLTSSADTQYFGPGTRLTVL.

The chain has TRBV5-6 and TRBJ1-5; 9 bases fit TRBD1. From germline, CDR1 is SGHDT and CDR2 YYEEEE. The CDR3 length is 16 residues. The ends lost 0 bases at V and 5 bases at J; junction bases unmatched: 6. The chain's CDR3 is CASSLGAGTGYQPQHF. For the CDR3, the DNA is TGTGCCAGCAGCTTGGGGGCCGGGACAGGGTATCAGCCCCAGCATTTT.

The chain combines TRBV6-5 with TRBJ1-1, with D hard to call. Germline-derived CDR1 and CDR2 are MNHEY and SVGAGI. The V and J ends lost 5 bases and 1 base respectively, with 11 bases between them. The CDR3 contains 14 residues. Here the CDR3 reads CASSQRVPNTEAFF. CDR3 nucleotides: TGTGCCAGCAGTCAAAGGGTTCCGAACACTGAAGCTTTCTTT.

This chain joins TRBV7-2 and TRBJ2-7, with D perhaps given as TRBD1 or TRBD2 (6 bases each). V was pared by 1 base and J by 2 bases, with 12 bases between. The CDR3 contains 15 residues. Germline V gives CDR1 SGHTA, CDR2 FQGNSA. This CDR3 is CASSLVPGATYEQYV. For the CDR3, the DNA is TGTGCCAGCAGCTTAGTTCCGGGGGCCACCTACGAGCAGTACGTC.

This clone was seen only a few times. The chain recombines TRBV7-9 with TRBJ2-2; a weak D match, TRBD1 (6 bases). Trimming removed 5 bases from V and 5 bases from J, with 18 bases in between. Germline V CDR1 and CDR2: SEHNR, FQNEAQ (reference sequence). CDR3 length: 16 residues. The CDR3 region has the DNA TGTGCCAGCAGCAGCCGGGACACCCGAGGGACCGGGGAGCTGTTTTTT. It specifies CASSSRDTRGTGELFF.

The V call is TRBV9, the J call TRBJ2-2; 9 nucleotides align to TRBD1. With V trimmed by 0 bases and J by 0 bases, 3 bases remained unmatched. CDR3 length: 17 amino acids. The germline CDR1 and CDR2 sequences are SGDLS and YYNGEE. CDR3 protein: CASSVDRGQSNTGELFF. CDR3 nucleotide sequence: TGTGCCAGCAGCGTAGACAGGGGGCAGTCGAACACCGGGGAGCTGTTTTTT.

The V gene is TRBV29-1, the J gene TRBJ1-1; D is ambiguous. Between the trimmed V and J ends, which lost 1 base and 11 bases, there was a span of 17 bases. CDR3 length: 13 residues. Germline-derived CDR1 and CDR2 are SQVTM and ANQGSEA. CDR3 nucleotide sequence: TGCAGCGTTGAAGGAGGAGAGGTTAGGGAGGCTTTCTTT. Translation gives CSVEGGEVREAFF.

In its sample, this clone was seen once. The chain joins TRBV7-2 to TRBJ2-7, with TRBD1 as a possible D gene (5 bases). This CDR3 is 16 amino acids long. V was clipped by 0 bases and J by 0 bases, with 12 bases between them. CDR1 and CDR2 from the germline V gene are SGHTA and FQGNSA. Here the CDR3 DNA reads TGTGCCAGCAGCTTAGCGCAGGGCGGTCCCTCCTACGAGCAGTACTTC. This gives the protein CASSLAQGGPSYEQYF.

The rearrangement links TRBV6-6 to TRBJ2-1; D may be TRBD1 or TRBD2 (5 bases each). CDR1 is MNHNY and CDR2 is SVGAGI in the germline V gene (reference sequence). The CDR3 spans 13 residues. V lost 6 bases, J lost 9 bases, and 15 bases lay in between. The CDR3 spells CASSPGPMGEQFF. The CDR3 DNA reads TGTGCCAGCAGCCCGGGACCTATGGGTGAGCAGTTCTTC.

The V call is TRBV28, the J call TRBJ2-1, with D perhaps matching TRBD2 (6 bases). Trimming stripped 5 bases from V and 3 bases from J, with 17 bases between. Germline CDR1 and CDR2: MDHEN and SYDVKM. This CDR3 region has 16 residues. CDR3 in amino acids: CASSPRGTLLYNEQFF. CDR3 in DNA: TGTGCCAGCAGTCCTAGAGGGACTCTACTCTACAATGAGCAGTTCTTC.

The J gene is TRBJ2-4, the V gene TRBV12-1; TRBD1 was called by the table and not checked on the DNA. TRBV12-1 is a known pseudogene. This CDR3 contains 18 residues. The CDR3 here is CASSSDREIDLAKNIQYF. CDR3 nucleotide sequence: TGTGCCAGCAGCTCGGACAGGGAGATCGATCTAGCCAAAAACATTCAGTACTTC.

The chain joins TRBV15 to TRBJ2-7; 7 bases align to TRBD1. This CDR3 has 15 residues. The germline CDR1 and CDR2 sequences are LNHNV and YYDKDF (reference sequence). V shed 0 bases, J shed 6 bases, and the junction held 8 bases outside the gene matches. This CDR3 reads CATSRDRQGESEQYF. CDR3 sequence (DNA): TGTGCCACCAGCAGAGATCGCCAGGGGGAAAGCGAGCAGTACTTC.

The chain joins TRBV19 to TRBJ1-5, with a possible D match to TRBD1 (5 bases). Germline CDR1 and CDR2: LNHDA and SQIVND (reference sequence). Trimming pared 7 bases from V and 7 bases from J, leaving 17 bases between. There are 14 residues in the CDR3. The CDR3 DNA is TGTGCCAGTATGCCCGGCAGGGTCGGCCAGCCCCAGCATTTT. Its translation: CASMPGRVGQPQHF.

The chain's CDR3 is CSARGVSEAFF. The CDR3 region has the DNA TGCAGTGCTAGAGGGGTATCTGAAGCTTTCTTT. The J gene is TRBJ1-1, the V gene TRBV20-1; D ambiguous. Germline V CDR1 and CDR2: DFQATT, SNEGSKA (reference sequence). Between the trimmed V and J ends, which lost 1 base and 6 bases, there was a span of 6 bases. CDR3 size: 11 residues.

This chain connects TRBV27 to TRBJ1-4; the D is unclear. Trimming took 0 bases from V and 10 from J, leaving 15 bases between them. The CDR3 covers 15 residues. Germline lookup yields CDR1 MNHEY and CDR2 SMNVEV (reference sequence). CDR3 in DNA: TGTGCCAGCAGTTTATCGGCATCTTTTGCGGGAAAACTGTTTTTT. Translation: CASSLSASFAGKLFF.

Here the CDR3 DNA reads TGTGCCAGCATGGGGGAAATAGCGGGAGGCAATGAGCAGTTCTTC. It is translated as CASMGEIAGGNEQFF. The J gene is TRBJ2-1, the V gene TRBV2; 10 bases match TRBD2. The trim removed 7 bases at V and 6 bases at J, leaving 9 bases unmatched. CDR3 size: 15 residues. CDR1 and CDR2 from the germline V gene are SNHLY and FYNNEI.

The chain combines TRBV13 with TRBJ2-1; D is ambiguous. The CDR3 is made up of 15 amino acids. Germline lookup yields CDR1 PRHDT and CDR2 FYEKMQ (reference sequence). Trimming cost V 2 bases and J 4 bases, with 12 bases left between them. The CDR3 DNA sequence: TGTGCCAGCAGCTTACGAGGAAACTTGTACAATGAGCAGTTCTTC. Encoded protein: CASSLRGNLYNEQFF. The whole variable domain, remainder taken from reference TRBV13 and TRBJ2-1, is AAGVIQSPRHLIKEKRETATLKCYPIPRHDTVYWYQQGPGQDPQFLISFYEKMQSDKGSIPDRFSAQQFSDYHSELNMSSLELGDSALYFCASSLRGNLYNEQFFGPGTRLTVL.

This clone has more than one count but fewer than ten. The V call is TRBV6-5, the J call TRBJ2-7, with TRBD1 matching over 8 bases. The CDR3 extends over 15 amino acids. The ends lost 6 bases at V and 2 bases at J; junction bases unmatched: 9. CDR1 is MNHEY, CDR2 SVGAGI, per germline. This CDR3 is CASRCPRTGPYEQYV. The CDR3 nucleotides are TGTGCCAGCAGATGTCCAAGGACAGGGCCCTACGAGCAGTACGTC.

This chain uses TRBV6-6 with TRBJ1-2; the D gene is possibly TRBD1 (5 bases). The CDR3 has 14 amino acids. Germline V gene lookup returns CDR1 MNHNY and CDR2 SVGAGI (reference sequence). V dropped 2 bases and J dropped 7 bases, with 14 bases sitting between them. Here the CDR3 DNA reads TGTGCCAGCAGTTACGGTAGTCAGGGCCTTGGCTACACCTTC. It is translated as CASSYGSQGLGYTF.

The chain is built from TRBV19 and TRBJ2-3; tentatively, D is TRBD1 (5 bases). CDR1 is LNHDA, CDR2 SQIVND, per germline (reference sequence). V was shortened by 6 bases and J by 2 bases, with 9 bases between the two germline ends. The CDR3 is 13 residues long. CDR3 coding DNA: TGTGCCAGTAGACAGGACCCCACAGATACGCAGTATTTT. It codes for CASRQDPTDTQYF. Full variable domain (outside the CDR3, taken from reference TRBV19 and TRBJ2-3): DGGITQSPKYLFRKEGQNVTLSCEQNLNHDAMYWYRQDPGQGLRLIYYSQIVNDFQKGDIAEGYSVSREKKESFPLTVTSAQKNPTAFYLCASRQDPTDTQYFGPGTRLTVL.

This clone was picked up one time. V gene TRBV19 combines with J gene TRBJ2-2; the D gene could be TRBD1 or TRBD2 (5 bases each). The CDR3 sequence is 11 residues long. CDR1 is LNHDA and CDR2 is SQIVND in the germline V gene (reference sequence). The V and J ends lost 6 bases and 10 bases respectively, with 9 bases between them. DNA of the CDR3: TGTGCCAGTAGCGGGGCGGCGGAGCTGTTTTTT. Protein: CASSGAAELFF.

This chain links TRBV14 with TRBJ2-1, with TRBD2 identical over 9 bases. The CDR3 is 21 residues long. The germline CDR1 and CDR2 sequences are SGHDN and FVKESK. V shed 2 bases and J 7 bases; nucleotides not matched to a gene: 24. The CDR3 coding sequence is TGTGCCAGCAGCCAATATGGCTGGCGGGGGGGCGGTGGTCCGAGTTCAAATGAGCAGTTCTTC. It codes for CASSQYGWRGGGGPSSNEQFF.

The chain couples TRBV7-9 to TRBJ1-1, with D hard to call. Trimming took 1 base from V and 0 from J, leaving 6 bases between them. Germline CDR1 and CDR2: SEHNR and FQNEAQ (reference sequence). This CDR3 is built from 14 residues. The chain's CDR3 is CASSLDGMNTEAFF. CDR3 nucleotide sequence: TGTGCCAGCAGCTTAGACGGGATGAACACTGAAGCTTTCTTT.